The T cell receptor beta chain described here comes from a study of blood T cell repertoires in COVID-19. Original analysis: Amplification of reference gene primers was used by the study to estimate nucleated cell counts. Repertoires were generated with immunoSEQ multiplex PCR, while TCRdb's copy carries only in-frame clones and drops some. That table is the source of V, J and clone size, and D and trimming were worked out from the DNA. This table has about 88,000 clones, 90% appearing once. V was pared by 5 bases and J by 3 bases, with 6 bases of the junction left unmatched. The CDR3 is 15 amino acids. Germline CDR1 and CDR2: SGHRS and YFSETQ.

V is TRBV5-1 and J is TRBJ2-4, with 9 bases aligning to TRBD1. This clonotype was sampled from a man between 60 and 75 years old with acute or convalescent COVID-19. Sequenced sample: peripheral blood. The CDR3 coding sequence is TGCGCCAGCAGTCGTACAGGGGGCGACAAAAACATTCAGTACTTC. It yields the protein CASSRTGGDKNIQYF.